This is a list of T cell receptor beta chains from one sample in a study of OX40 agonist ivuxolimab in advanced cancers. Using immunoSEQ multiplex PCR, the repertoire was profiled, and TCRdb retains in-frame clones only, with some absent. Found here are about 60,000 clones, approximately 91% of them singletons; the top ten hold 1.5% to 2%. The sample here was CD4+ or CD8+ T cells sorted from blood, taken in a trial of the OX40 agonist ivuxolimab. These receptors were taken from an adult with an advanced solid tumor such as melanoma, head and neck, liver or kidney cancer. CDR3s include the opening cysteine and the closing phenylalanine or tryptophan. D genes are given only for firm matches. Some rows have no size entry. The others give once, few or many, or a class for an expanded clone.

TRBV5-6	TRBJ2-1	-	TRBD2	CASKASGGPGSYNEQFF	TGTGCCAGCAAGGCTAGCGGGGGGCCGGGGTCCTACAATGAGCAGTTCTTC
TRBV6-5	TRBJ2-7	-	TRBD1	CASSTGTANSYEQYF	TGTGCCAGCAGTACCGGGACAGCCAACTCCTACGAGCAGTACTTC
TRBV18	TRBJ2-1	-	-	CASSPPASNNEQFF	TGTGCCAGCTCACCACCGGCTAGTAACAATGAGCAGTTCTTC
TRBV30	TRBJ2-3	few	-	CAWSVRGADTQYF	TGTGCCTGGAGTGTACGAGGGGCAGATACGCAGTATTTT
TRBV28	TRBJ1-2	-	-	CASSFARTLSSYGYTF	TGTGCCAGCAGTTTCGCCAGGACCCTTTCCTCCTATGGCTACACCTTC
TRBV6-6	TRBJ1-5	-	TRBD1	CASSRTGGSNQPQHF	TGTGCCAGCAGCCGAACAGGGGGGAGCAATCAGCCCCAGCATTTT
TRBV30	TRBJ1-6	-	-	CAWSVVGGLGNSPLHF	TGTGCCTGGAGTGTGGTGGGGGGTTTGGGTAATTCACCCCTCCACTTT
TRBV6-1	TRBJ2-2	-	TRBD2	CASSEPGLAAGELFF	TGTGCCAGCAGTGAACCGGGACTAGCGGCCGGGGAGCTGTTTTTT
TRBV7-9	TRBJ2-4	-	-	CASSLIDIQYF	TGTGCCAGCAGCTTAATTGACATTCAGTACTTC
TRBV5-1	TRBJ2-2	-	-	CASSSPSAGELFF	TGCGCCAGCAGCTCACCAAGCGCCGGGGAGCTGTTTTTT
TRBV5-4	TRBJ2-2	-	TRBD1	CASRKGQGNTGELFF	TGTGCCAGCAGGAAGGGACAGGGGAACACCGGGGAGCTGTTTTTT
TRBV19	TRBJ1-2	-	-	CASSILRTGFIYGYTF	TGTGCCAGTAGTATCCTTCGGACCGGTTTCATCTATGGCTACACCTTC
TRBV2	TRBJ1-1	-	-	CASSEVGVNTEAFF	TGTGCCAGCAGTGAAGTTGGGGTCAACACTGAAGCTTTCTTT
TRBV6-6	TRBJ2-7	-	-	CASSPVTYEQYF	TGTGCCAGCAGTCCGGTAACCTACGAGCAGTACTTC
TRBV19	TRBJ1-5	-	-	CASSIGGGIAQPQHF	TGTGCCAGTAGTATAGGGGGGGGTATCGCTCAGCCCCAGCATTTT
TRBV7-6	TRBJ1-1	-	-	CASSLAVGIDVSREAFF	TGTGCCAGCAGCTTAGCGGTCGGCATCGATGTATCCAGAGAAGCTTTCTTT
TRBV2	TRBJ2-7	few	-	CASKDNSYEQYF	TGTGCCAGCAAGGACAATTCCTACGAGCAGTACTTC
TRBV9	TRBJ2-5	-	-	CASSVAGYETQYF	TGTGCCAGCAGCGTAGCCGGGTATGAGACCCAGTACTTC
TRBV6-6	TRBJ2-1	-	TRBD1	CASSYVGQGANEQFF	TGTGCCAGCAGTTACGTCGGACAGGGGGCCAATGAGCAGTTCTTC
TRBV5-8	TRBJ1-1	-	-	CASSLESRTEAFF	TGTGCCAGCAGCTTGGAATCGCGCACTGAAGCTTTCTTT
TRBV30	TRBJ2-7	-	TRBD1	CAWSGTGGEQYF	TGTGCCTGGAGTGGGACAGGGGGAGAGCAGTACTTC
TRBV19	TRBJ2-2	-	-	CASRRSGTLRGELFF	TGTGCCAGTAGAAGATCCGGGACGCTAAGAGGGGAGCTGTTTTTT
TRBV19	TRBJ1-1	-	TRBD1	CASSTGGTGGLYTEAFF	TGTGCCAGTAGTACTGGAGGGACAGGGGGCTTGTACACTGAAGCTTTCTTT
TRBV9	TRBJ2-2	-	-	CASSVGSRGDTGELFF	TGTGCCAGCAGCGTAGGTTCCAGGGGAGACACCGGGGAGCTGTTTTTT
TRBV7-9	TRBJ1-2	-	TRBD1	CASSLALGDRGYIF	TGTGCCAGCAGCTTAGCGCTCGGCGACAGGGGCTACATCTTC
TRBV5-4	TRBJ2-3	-	-	CASSLGLYTDTQYF	TGTGCCAGCAGCTTGGGTTTGTACACAGATACGCAGTATTTT
TRBV19	TRBJ1-5	-	-	CASSTGDPSSNQPQHF	TGTGCCAGTAGTACCGGGGACCCCTCTAGCAATCAGCCCCAGCATTTT
TRBV18	TRBJ2-7	once	-	CASSPGPFSYEQYF	TGTGCCAGCTCACCGGGACCCTTCTCCTACGAGCAGTACTTC
TRBV7-9	TRBJ1-1	-	-	CASSSQAAHSEAFF	TGTGCCAGCAGCTCGCAGGCCGCCCATTCTGAAGCTTTCTTT
TRBV9	TRBJ2-2	-	-	CASSARGILDGELFF	TGTGCCAGCAGCGCCCGGGGGATTTTGGACGGGGAGCTGTTTTTT
TRBV30	TRBJ2-6	-	-	CAWSLSRGANVLTF	TGTGCCTGGAGTCTGAGTCGTGGGGCCAACGTCCTGACTTTC
TRBV25-1	TRBJ1-5	-	TRBD1	CASSGVTGGNQPQHF	TGTGCCAGCAGTGGAGTGACAGGGGGCAATCAGCCCCAGCATTTT
TRBV5-1	TRBJ2-3	once	-	CASSLGLDYTQYF	TGCGCCAGCAGCTTGGGCCTTGACTATACGCAGTATTTT
TRBV5-5	TRBJ1-1	-	-	CASSLWTGVRNTEAFF	TGTGCCAGCAGCTTATGGACGGGCGTAAGGAACACTGAAGCTTTCTTT
TRBV28	TRBJ1-1	-	-	CASSSGKGLRAEAFF	TGTGCCAGCAGTTCTGGGAAGGGTCTCCGAGCTGAAGCTTTCTTT
TRBV15	TRBJ1-1	-	-	CATSRVAGAGTEAFF	TGTGCCACCAGCAGAGTGGCGGGGGCGGGAACTGAAGCTTTCTTT
TRBV30	TRBJ1-1	-	-	CAWSDQRNTEAFF	TGTGCCTGGAGTGACCAACGGAACACTGAAGCTTTCTTT
TRBV15	TRBJ2-2	-	-	CATSREYAVQDTGELFF	TGTGCCACCAGCAGAGAGTACGCCGTACAGGACACCGGGGAGCTGTTTTTT
TRBV29-1	TRBJ2-1	-	TRBD2	CSVEKASGHDNEQFF	TGCAGCGTTGAGAAGGCTAGCGGCCATGACAATGAGCAGTTCTTC
TRBV7-2	TRBJ2-5	-	-	CASRIGHLQETQYF	TGTGCCAGCAGGATCGGACACCTTCAAGAGACCCAGTACTTC